The sample holds a few counts of the clone carrying this T cell receptor beta chain. The antigen remains undetermined. V was shortened by 5 bases and J by 1 base, with 11 bases between the two germline ends. The CDR3 length is 14 residues. CDR1 is SGHAT, CDR2 FQNNGV, per germline. A single record per CDR3 protein comes from TCRdb applying MiXCR to the reads. The sample has a few hundred thousand distinct CDR3 sequences; 20% to 25% are singletons. This sample is part of a study of T cell repertoires in cytomegalovirus infection. Study overall: HLA-B-restricted CMV epitopes that are well studied were used alongside recently identified HLA-C-restricted ones. Public TCR beta signatures provided an indication of both CMV infection and a matching HLA type.

Study-level results: Cumulative frequency (of public TCR beta family members) identified carriers of CMV plus the relevant HLA. Dominating the ex vivo response were TCR beta clonotypes that were CMV-specific and HLA-C-restricted.

The specimen was cultured PBMCs, collected from culture after CMV antigen stimulation. This chain connects TRBV11-2 to TRBJ2-5, with D possibly matching TRBD2 (6 bases). This clonotype originated in a human donor in good health (CMV status not recorded). Some clones in this sample may be carry-over from other donors' samples. The DNA of the CDR3 is TGTGCCAGCAGCGGTTTAGCGGCCCAAGAGACCCAGTACTTC. Protein: CASSGLAAQETQYF.